This TCR beta chain was observed in a study of T-cell memory formation after mild COVID-19. About the research overall: Across donors, TCR clusters were largely donor specific. Study conclusions and caveats: Unconfirmed was the SARS-CoV-2 specificity of second-wave clones that peaked on day 37. Balance between CD4 and CD8 was seen in clones contracting day 15 to 85, and a CD4+ lean was seen in later expanders. Detection of some responders pre-infection suggested pre-existing cross-reactive memory T cells participated.

The CDR3 contains 16 residues. Germline CDR1 reads SGDLS; CDR2 reads YYNGEE. The V gene end was trimmed by 0 bases and the J gene end by 1 base; junction bases not matched to a gene: 4. TCRdb reprocessed the 5' RACE reads via MiXCR and lists one record per CDR3 protein. The sample has approximately 240,000 distinct CDR3 sequences, 16% seen once; the top ten hold approximately 3.5%. In the case of this clonotype: What it binds is unknown.

The sample taken for sequencing was PBMCs or a T cell subset sorted from them (not recorded which). The receptor was isolated from a man between 18 and 35 years old who had mild COVID-19 (a few samples of this study predate the infection). Cell type and time point are not known. The genes are TRBV9 and TRBJ2-3, with 8 nucleotides matching TRBD2. The CDR3 reads CASSVGVSGGTDTQYF. The CDR3, as DNA: TGTGCCAGCAGCGTAGGTGTTAGCGGGGGCACAGATACGCAGTATTTT.